The 6 T cell receptor beta chains listed next were all sequenced from one sample in a study of T cells in Graves' hyperthyroidism and ophthalmopathy. Authors of the study amplified TCR beta CDR3 regions from RNA transcripts. The TCR CDR3 first-round RT-PCR relied on the HTBI primer set. MiXCR was run by TCRdb on the multiplex PCR reads, yielding one entry per CDR3 protein. The data hold about 660,000 distinct CDR3 sequences, with 45% observed a single time. Sequencing was performed on peripheral blood or thyroid tissue (not recorded which). These TCRs come from an adult man with Graves' disease, either hyperthyroidism or ophthalmopathy (not recorded which).

There are many counts of this clonotype. The chain is built from TRBV2 and TRBJ1-5; 7 nucleotides align to TRBD1. Losses at the gene ends were 1 base for V and 5 bases for J; bases not matched to a gene: 2. Per the germline V gene, CDR1 is SNHLY and CDR2 is FYNNEI. The CDR3 extends over 14 amino acids. Written as DNA, the CDR3 is TGTGCCAGCAGTGAAGGACAGGGCTATCAGCCCCAGCATTTT. Its protein is CASSEGQGYQPQHF.

About this clonotype itself: The junction does not match germline at one end; this may be a read error. The rearrangement links TRBV11-2 to TRBJ1-4; D ambiguous. The CDR3 contains 13 residues. Per the germline V gene, CDR1 is SGHAT and CDR2 is FQNNGV. This CDR3 reads CASTLSGRQVRRF. The CDR3 nucleotides are TGTGCCAGCACCCTATCGGGAAGGCAGGTCAGGCGGTTT.

The V call is TRBV6-1, the J call TRBJ1-1, with D possibly being TRBD1 (5 bases). CDR3 length equals 14 residues. The V gene lost 7 bases and the J gene lost 0 bases, with 12 bases spanning the gap. CDR1 MNHNS and CDR2 SASEGT come from the germline V gene. The CDR3 DNA is TGTGCCAGCAAGCACGCAGGGCTGAACACTGAAGCTTTCTTT. This codes for CASKHAGLNTEAFF.

The V call is TRBV7-8, the J call TRBJ2-7, with D maybe TRBD2 (6 bases). Germline CDR1 and CDR2: SGHVS and FQNEAQ. V was shortened by 5 bases and J by 3 bases, with 14 bases between the two germline ends. The CDR3 extends over 14 amino acids. Here the CDR3 reads CASSPPGSGYEQYF. The DNA of the CDR3 is TGTGCCAGCAGCCCCCCCGGGAGTGGCTACGAGCAGTACTTC.

A note on this clonotype: A much bigger clone sits one base away, suggesting this may be a read error. The CDR3 DNA reads as TGCGCCAGCAGACGGGATCCGAAAGGTTGGGCCCTCCACTTT. Protein sequence: CASRRDPKGWALHF. This chain uses TRBV10-2 with TRBJ1-6; D is unclear. This CDR3 contains 14 residues. The germline V gene encodes CDR1 WSHSY and CDR2 SAAADI. Trimming left V 6 bases short and J 14 bases short, with 20 bases between.

This clonotype was counted at least ten times. V is TRBV2 and J is TRBJ1-1, with a weak D call TRBD1 (6 bases). Between the trimmed V and J ends, which lost 8 bases and 7 bases, there was a span of 14 bases. Germline V gene lookup returns CDR1 SNHLY and CDR2 FYNNEI. This CDR3 comprises 12 residues. The CDR3 protein is CASQGRQDEAFF. The DNA for the CDR3 is TGTGCCAGCCAGGGGAGGCAGGATGAAGCTTTCTTT.